This TCR beta chain was found in a study of T cells in Graves' hyperthyroidism and ophthalmopathy. Study-wide results and limits: Most thyroid clonotypes with frequency above 0.001 were detected in blood.

This clonotype was picked up a small number of times. Its antigen is as yet unknown. RNA transcripts gave rise to amplified TCR beta CDR3 regions. A first-round RT-PCR of the TCR CDR3 used the HTBI primer set. A single record per CDR3 protein comes from TCRdb applying MiXCR to the multiplex PCR reads. Of more than 450,000 distinct CDR3 sequences in the sample, approximately 20% are singletons; the top ten hold over 45%. With 3 bases removed from V and 7 bases from J, the gap between germline ends came to 12 bases. Germline V gene data show CDR1 as GTSNPN and CDR2 as SVGIG (reference sequence). This CDR3 region has 13 residues. The study excluded patients with uncontrolled infection, other autoimmune disease, pregnancy or lactation.

This chain connects TRBV30 to TRBJ1-4; tentatively, D is TRBD1 (5 bases). This TCR was recovered from a man in his forties with Graves' ophthalmopathy. The sample was blood. The CDR3 DNA sequence: TGTGCCTGGAGGGGACTGAGGGGTGAAAAACTGTTTTTT. Residues: CAWRGLRGEKLFF.